The 21 T cell receptor beta chains given below trace back to one sample, sequenced in a study of T cells in women clearing cervical HPV infection. Clones were sequenced by immunoSEQ multiplex PCR, and TCRdb holds only the in-frame ones, with some missing. The sample has around 35,000 clones, and its top ten clones hold around 4%. Sequenced input: blood buffy coat. These receptors were taken from a woman aged 18-70 years with a cervical HPV16 infection that either progressed to CIN3+ or cleared (not recorded which).

Details on this clone: Coverage ceases 3 residues before the CDR3 finishes, and the germline J gene fills in the end. The chain recombines TRBV12-3 or TRBV12-4 with TRBJ1-2; possible D gene TRBD1, 5 bases. V lost 5 bases and J 4 bases, leaving 8 bases between the germline ends. The CDR3 sequence is 12 residues long. Here the CDR3 reads CASSLDSYGYTF. Partial CDR3 DNA: TGTGCCAGCAGTCTCGACAGCTATGGC.

Partial CDR3 DNA: TGTGCCAGCAGCTCCGAGGACAGGATGGACATT. Encoded protein: CASSSEDRMDI. The complete CDR3 sequence is CASSSEDRMDIQYF. V usage is TRBV7-9 and J usage is TRBJ2-4; 7 nucleotides line up with TRBD1. The read ends 3 residues shy of where the CDR3 ends; the end is completed using the germline J gene. V was clipped by 4 bases and J by 8 bases; unmatched bases: 8. The CDR3 runs to 14 residues. CDR1 is SEHNR and CDR2 is FQNEAQ in the germline V gene (reference sequence).

In regard to this clone: The read ends 3 residues shy of where the CDR3 ends; the end is completed using the germline J gene. The chain recombines TRBV11-1 with TRBJ1-2; D not resolved. Trimming took 6 bases from V and 3 from J, leaving 14 bases between them. The CDR3 is made up of 14 amino acids. The V gene's germline CDR1 is SGHAT and CDR2 FQDESV (reference sequence). The chain's CDR3 is CASSLGRLDYGYTF. The DNA read from the CDR3 is TGTGCCAGCAGTCTAGGCCGACTAGACTATGGC.

As regards this clone: The CDR3 extends 3 residues past the end of the read, so its final part is completed from the germline J gene. The chain carries TRBV10-1 and TRBJ2-3, with 7 bases aligning to TRBD1. CDR3 length: 15 amino acids. Losses at the gene ends were 1 base for V and 2 bases for J; bases not matched to a gene: 3. Germline V gene data show CDR1 as WNHNN and CDR2 as SYGVQD (reference sequence). Partial CDR3 DNA: TGCGCCAGCAGTGAGTTGACAGGGTTCACAGATACG. The encoded protein is CASSELTGFTDT. The full CDR3 sequence reads CASSELTGFTDTQYF.

As regards this clone: The sequence runs out 3 residues before the end of the CDR3; the remainder is reconstructed from the germline J gene. The chain carries TRBV2 and TRBJ1-3, with D perhaps TRBD1 (6 bases). Germline CDR1 and CDR2: SNHLY and FYNNEI. CDR3 size: 15 residues. The ends were cut back, 6 bases at V and 4 bases at J, with 16 bases in the middle. CDR3 DNA, as far as it was read: TGTGCCAGCAGCGATGCAGGGACAATCGGAAACACC. Its protein product is CASSDAGTIGNT. The entire CDR3 sequence reads CASSDAGTIGNTIYF.

Remarks on this clone: Read coverage stops 3 residues before the CDR3 terminus; the germline J gene supplies the remainder. The V and J genes are TRBV12-3 or TRBV12-4 and TRBJ2-7; no reliable D call. The CDR3 runs to 11 residues. The V gene lost 5 bases and the J gene lost 4 bases, with 6 bases spanning the gap. CDR3 bases read: TGTGCCAGCAGTCCAGGTTACGAG. Protein: CASSPGYE. The full CDR3 reads CASSPGYEQYF.

Notes on this clone: The read stops 3 residues short of the end of the CDR3; the missing end is completed from the germline J gene. This chain uses TRBV7-8 with TRBJ2-5; possible D gene TRBD1, 5 bases. CDR1 is SGHVS, CDR2 FQNEAQ, per germline. The V end lost 5 bases, the J end lost 3 bases, and 10 bases lay between the germline ends. The length of the CDR3 is 13 residues. The DNA read from the CDR3 is TGTGCCAGCAGCCAAGGGGCAAAAGAGACC. Its translation: CASSQGAKET. The full CDR3 protein is CASSQGAKETQYF.

As concerns this clone: The read stops 3 residues short of the end of the CDR3; the missing end is completed from the germline J gene. The rearrangement links TRBV19 to TRBJ1-4; a weak D match, TRBD1 (6 bases). The V gene lost 6 bases and the J gene lost 5 bases, with 16 bases spanning the gap. Germline V gives CDR1 LNHDA, CDR2 SQIVND (reference sequence). The CDR3 spans 15 residues. CDR3 DNA, as far as it was read: TGTGCCAGTAGACCTAGGGACAAGGGAAATGAAAAA. It codes for CASRPRDKGNEK. The complete CDR3 sequence is CASRPRDKGNEKLFF.

Notes on this clone: The CDR3 is cut off 3 residues early in the read; its end comes from the germline J gene. The gene calls are TRBV5-1 and TRBJ2-3, with 15 bases fitting TRBD2. The J segment lost 6 bases and the V segment lost 2 bases, leaving 10 bases of the junction unmatched. This CDR3 comprises 18 residues. Germline V lookup: CDR1 SGHRS, CDR2 YFSETQ. CDR3: CASSLRGPGLAGGDTQYF. CDR3 DNA, as far as it was read: TGCGCCAGCAGCTTAAGGGGCCCGGGACTAGCGGGGGGCGATACG.

Here the CDR3 reads CASSISTATNEKLFF. The covered CDR3 bases are TGTGCCAGTAGTATTTCTACCGCAACTAATGAAAAA. The chain couples TRBV19 to TRBJ1-4; D unresolved. The read ends 3 residues shy of where the CDR3 ends; the end is completed using the germline J gene. Trimming stripped 3 bases from V and 0 bases from J, with 8 bases between. Germline V gene lookup returns CDR1 LNHDA and CDR2 SQIVND (reference sequence). The CDR3 is made up of 15 amino acids. The full variable domain, with the rest looked up from reference TRBV19 and TRBJ1-4, is DGGITQSPKYLFRKEGQNVTLSCEQNLNHDAMYWYRQDPGQGLRLIYYSQIVNDFQKGDIAEGYSVSREKKESFPLTVTSAQKNPTAFYLCASSISTATNEKLFFGSGTQLSVL.

In the case of this clone: The sequence runs out 3 residues before the end of the CDR3; the remainder is reconstructed from the germline J gene. The V gene is TRBV4-1, the J gene TRBJ1-4, with a weak D call TRBD1 (5 bases). V was pared by 1 base and J by 4 bases, with 10 bases between. The CDR3 has 15 residues. The germline V gene has CDR1 MGHRA and CDR2 YSYEKL. The CDR3 sequence: CASSQAGQGNEKLFF. The sequenced CDR3 bases are TGCGCCAGCAGCCAAGCCGGGCAGGGTAATGAAAAA.

A word on this clone: The read comes to an end 3 residues before the CDR3 does, leaving the germline J gene to fill in the end. In the same sample, other DNA sequences code for this CDR3. The chain couples TRBV5-1 to TRBJ2-3; 8 nucleotides line up with TRBD1. This CDR3 contains 15 residues. CDR1 and CDR2 from the germline V gene are SGHRS and YFSETQ. The junction had 6 bases not matched to a gene; V was cut back by 3 bases and J by 3 bases. The CDR3 region is CASSYRQGTTDTQYF. CDR3 DNA, as far as it was read: TGCGCCAGCAGCTATAGACAGGGGACGACAGATACG.

Note on this clone: Read data end 3 residues before the CDR3 end; the end is taken from the germline J gene. J is TRBJ1-1 and V is TRBV29-1, with TRBD1 as a possible D gene (6 bases). V lost 5 bases to trimming and J lost 1 base, with 26 bases between them. Germline assignment: CDR1 SQVTM and CDR2 ANQGSEA. The CDR3 runs to 18 residues. Partial CDR3 DNA: TGCAGCGTTCATTTTTTTTGGGGGACACGGACGAAGAACACTGAA. Translating gives CSVHFFWGTRTKNTE. The full CDR3 protein reads CSVHFFWGTRTKNTEAFF. Combining the CDR3 with reference TRBV29-1 and TRBJ1-1 gives the whole variable domain SAVISQKPSRDICQRGTSLTIQCQVDSQVTMMFWYRQQPGQSLTLIATANQGSEATYESGFVIDKFPISRPNLTFSTLTVSNMSPEDSSIYLCSVHFFWGTRTKNTEAFFGQGTRLTVV.

As for this clone: The observed sequence ends 3 residues before the CDR3 terminus, with the missing tail filled in from the germline J gene. The V call is TRBV20-1, the J call TRBJ2-5; 11 bases are shared with TRBD2. Trimming removed 5 bases from V and 2 bases from J; junction bases left unmatched: 4. The CDR3 is 14 amino acids. CDR1 and CDR2 from the germline V gene are DFQATT and SNEGSKA (reference sequence). The sequenced CDR3 bases are TGCAGTGCTCAGGGACTAGCGGAACAAGAGACC. Amino acids: CSAQGLAEQET. The full CDR3 reads CSAQGLAEQETQYF.

As to this clone: Read data end 3 residues before the CDR3 end; the end is taken from the germline J gene. The chain carries TRBV5-1 and TRBJ1-2; 10 bases map to TRBD1. In germline, CDR1 is SGHRS, CDR2 YFSETQ. J gave up 6 bases and V 0 bases, and 2 bases lay outside the gene matches. CDR3 length equals 14 residues. CDR3 DNA (partial): TGCGCCAGCAGCTTGGGGACAGGGGGGAATGGC. This encodes CASSLGTGGNG. The CDR3 reads in full as CASSLGTGGNGYTF. Complete variable domain (other parts from reference TRBV5-1 and TRBJ1-2): KAGVTQTPRYLIKTRGQQVTLSCSPISGHRSVSWYQQTPGQGLQFLFEYFSETQRNKGNFPGRFSGRQFSNSRSEMNVSTLELGDSALYLCASSLGTGGNGYTFGSGTRLTVV.

Comments on this clone: Read sequence stops 3 residues before the CDR3 end, and the germline J gene provides the missing end. The chain is built from TRBV6-1 and TRBJ2-7; no reliable D call. The germline CDR1 and CDR2 sequences are MNHNS and SASEGT. The CDR3 length is 14 residues. V lost 3 bases and J lost 2, with 11 bases in between. This chain's CDR3 is CASSDLPSAYEQYF. CDR3 bases read: TGTGCCAGCAGTGACCTACCCTCGGCCTACGAG.

With respect to this clone: The read comes to an end 3 residues before the CDR3 does, leaving the germline J gene to fill in the end. The rearrangement joins TRBV20-1 to TRBJ2-1; 8 nucleotides line up with TRBD1. The V segment lost 4 bases and the J segment 3 bases; nucleotides outside the gene matches: 8. The CDR3 has 15 amino acids. Germline V gene sequence: CDR1 DFQATT, CDR2 SNEGSKA (reference sequence). This CDR3 reads CSANGQGALYNEQFF. CDR3 DNA (partial): TGCAGTGCTAACGGACAGGGCGCTCTCTACAATGAG.

In regard to this clone: The read ends 3 residues early relative to the CDR3; the germline J gene fills the gap. V gene TRBV2 combines with J gene TRBJ2-7, with D perhaps matching TRBD1 (5 bases). Trimming pared 10 bases from V and 1 base from J, leaving 14 bases between. In germline, CDR1 is SNHLY, CDR2 FYNNEI. This CDR3 is built from 13 residues. The CDR3 here is CATARGRSYEQYF. Incomplete CDR3 DNA: TGTGCCACCGCAAGGGGCAGGTCCTACGAG.

About this clone: The read gets to within 3 residues of the CDR3 end, and the germline J gene fills in the rest. The chain recombines TRBV6-2 or TRBV6-3 with TRBJ2-5; a weak D match, TRBD2 (7 bases). Trimming took 7 bases from V and 4 from J, leaving 16 bases between them. CDR1 is MNHEY and CDR2 is SVGEGT in the germline V gene. This CDR3 region has 14 residues. CDR3 DNA, as far as it was read: TGTGCCAGCACCTACCGGGGGGCGCGAGAGACC. Translation gives CASTYRGARET. The full CDR3 protein is CASTYRGARETQYF.

Comments on this clone: The germline gene is not matched at one end of the junction; a read error may be the cause. The CDR3 end lies 3 residues beyond the end of the read and is filled in from the germline J gene. The chain is built from TRBV4-2 and TRBJ1-1; maybe TRBD1 (5 bases). Germline CDR1 reads LGHNA; CDR2 reads YNFKEQ. CDR3 length: 14 residues. The CDR3 bases that were read are TGCGCCAGCAGCCAAGACGACATTGGGGCCGGA. Translation: CASSQDDIGAG. In full, the CDR3 reads CASSQDDIGAGAFF.

The CDR3 reads CASSFLGRPYQETQYF. The sequenced part of the CDR3 DNA is TGTGCCAGCAGCTTCCTGGGCAGACCGTACCAAGAGACC. This chain connects TRBV28 to TRBJ2-5; D uncertain. The sequenced fragment ends 3 residues before the CDR3 boundary, so the rest is inferred from the germline J gene. Germline V gives CDR1 MDHEN, CDR2 SYDVKM. The CDR3 is 16 amino acids. V was shortened by 6 bases and J by 0 bases, with 17 bases between the two germline ends.